This TCR beta chain was retrieved from a study of early T cells in non-severe SARS-CoV-2 infection (dated by TCRdb to the early 2020s). Study-wide context: Bulk RNA from unsorted whole blood was used for TCR sequencing, so alpha and beta chains could not be paired. Overall results and qualifications from the work: Matching against VDJdb was skewed toward anti-spike CD8 responses, likely underestimated virus-specific expansions, and missed private and CD4 specificities.

The CDR3, from cysteine to phenylalanine, totals 16 residues. Here the CDR3 DNA is all that survives: 48 bases in frame from base 1. For CDR1 and CDR2, the germline V gene lists SGHRS and YFSETQ. Relative to germline, V is 1 base shorter and J is 2 bases shorter, with 13 bases between their ends. Libraries were prepared through 5' RACE. Sequencing was carried out with a NextSeq 500. To correct for sequencing error and PCR bias, the TCR library protocol tagged individual cDNA molecules with unique molecular identifiers. Both TCR alpha and beta chains were sequenced, and tight co-correlation was observed between alpha and beta sequence abundances in each sample. The paper's processing steps were these. Decombinator V4 was used to annotate the V gene, J gene and CDR3 of the TCR sequences. Expanded TCRs were defined as changing significantly between any two time points under a Poisson model with p below 0.0001. TCR abundances were normalised to the total number of TCRs sequenced per sample and were expressed as counts per million. MAIT TCRs were defined by TRAV1-2 paired with TRAJ12, TRAJ20 or TRAJ33, and iNKT TCRs by TRAV10 paired with TRAJ18. VDJdb, accessed 1 November 2021, was searched for CMV, EBV and SARS-CoV-2 annotated TCRs, with TCRs annotated for multiple antigens excluded. TCRdb handled the public reads itself, with Q25 trimming in fastp and clone calling in MiXCR, and kept productive beta chains. Every distinct CDR3 protein forms one entry, paired with its most common genes and DNA. The V and J calls reflect TCRdb's pipeline rather than the authors' work. The sample contains tens of thousands of distinct CDR3 sequences, around 6.3% of them found a single time. The leading ten clones occupy less than 25% of the sample.

This was a case-control study nested in a cohort of healthcare workers in London, UK, who had nasopharyngeal swab PCR tests and blood samples taken every week. Healthcare workers were recruited between 23 and 31 March 2020, during the week of the UK lockdown, and were followed weekly for up to about 15 weeks. About this clonotype itself: The antigen this receptor binds is unknown. No clone much larger than this one lies a single base away; base qualities are absent.

The rearrangement combines TRBV5-1 with TRBJ2-1, with the D gene too uncertain to name. This sequence was found in an adult who was a healthcare worker with PCR-confirmed SARS-CoV-2 infection or an uninfected control (not recorded which). Sample: whole blood, taken at baseline. The CDR3 region reads CASSLQQPSTYNEQFF. The DNA sequence follows: TGCGCCAGCAGCTTGCAGCAGCCCAGCACCTACAATGAGCAGTTCTTC. The entire variable domain, with the stretches around the CDR3 drawn from the reference TRBV5-1 and TRBJ2-1 proteins, is KAGVTQTPRYLIKTRGQQVTLSCSPISGHRSVSWYQQTPGQGLQFLFEYFSETQRNKGNFPGRFSGRQFSNSRSEMNVSTLELGDSALYLCASSLQQPSTYNEQFFGPGTRLTVL.